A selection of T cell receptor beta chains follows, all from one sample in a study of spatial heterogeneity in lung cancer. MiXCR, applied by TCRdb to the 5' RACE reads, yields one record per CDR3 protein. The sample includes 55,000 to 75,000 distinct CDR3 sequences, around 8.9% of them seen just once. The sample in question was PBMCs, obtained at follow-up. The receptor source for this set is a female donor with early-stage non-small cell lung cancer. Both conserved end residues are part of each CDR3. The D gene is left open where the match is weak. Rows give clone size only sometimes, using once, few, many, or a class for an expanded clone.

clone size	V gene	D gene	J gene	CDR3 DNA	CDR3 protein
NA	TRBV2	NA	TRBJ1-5	TGTGCCAGCAGTGGGCGAGTCTATCAGCCCCAGCATTTT	CASSGRVYQPQHF
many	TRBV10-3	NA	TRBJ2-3	TGTGCCATCACCGGGGTCAAGGGCACAGATACGCAGTATTTT	CAITGVKGTDTQYF
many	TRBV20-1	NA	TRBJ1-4	TGCAGTGCCCGGAGCGGATTTTCCGAAAAACTGTTTTTT	CSARSGFSEKLFF
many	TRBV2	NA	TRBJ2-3	TGTGCCGGGGGGGCGACAGGGAGAAGCGATACGCAGTATTTT	CAGGATGRSDTQYF
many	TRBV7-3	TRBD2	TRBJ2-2	TGTGCCAGCAGCTTAAGAGCTTCGAGGGAGGTGATAGCGGGAGCCGGGGAGCTGTTTTTT	CASSLRASREVIAGAGELFF
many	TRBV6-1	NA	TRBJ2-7	TGTGCCAACCGGACCGGCTCCTACGAGCAGTACTTC	CANRTGSYEQYF
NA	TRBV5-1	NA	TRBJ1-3	TGCGCCAGCAGCGACACTTCTGGAAACACCATATATTTT	CASSDTSGNTIYF
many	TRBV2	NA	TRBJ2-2	TGTGCCAGCACCCCAGACTCCCCGGAGCTGTTTTTT	CASTPDSPELFF
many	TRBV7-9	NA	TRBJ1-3	TGTGCCAGCAGCCCCACGACCTCTGGAAACACCATATATTTT	CASSPTTSGNTIYF
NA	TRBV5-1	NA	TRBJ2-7	TGCGCCAGCAGTGGGTCGAGTGGGCACTACGAGCAGTACTTC	CASSGSSGHYEQYF
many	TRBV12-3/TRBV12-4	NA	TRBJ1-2	TGTGCCAGCACCCTGACAGGTGGTGGCTATGGCTACACCTTC	CASTLTGGGYGYTF
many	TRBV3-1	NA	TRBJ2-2	TGTGCCAGCAGCCACCCAGGGGCCGGGGAGCTGTTTTTT	CASSHPGAGELFF
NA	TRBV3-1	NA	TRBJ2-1	TGTGCCAGCAGCCCCGGAGACAGGCCTAAGCAGTTCTTC	CASSPGDRPKQFF
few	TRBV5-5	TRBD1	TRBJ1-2	TGTGCCAGCAGCTTGACAGGAGGGGGCCATGGCTACACCTTC	CASSLTGGGHGYTF
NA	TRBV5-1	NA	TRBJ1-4	TGCGCCAGCAGCTTGTGGGCAGGTGGTGAAAAACTGTTTTTT	CASSLWAGGEKLFF